This T cell receptor beta chain was obtained from a study of CD8+ T cells in alopecia areata. The CDR3 runs 15 residues. The junction had 12 bases not matched to a gene; V was cut back by 9 bases and J by 1 base. Germline CDR1 reads MNHEY; CDR2 reads SMNVEV (reference sequence). RNA, once extracted, was reverse transcribed into cDNA for use as the sequencing template. The repertoire was sequenced with immunoSEQ multiplex PCR; TCRdb's copy has only in-frame clones and lacks some. This sample has about 110,000 clones, with 55% to 70% found just once. Alopecia areata patients gave lesional scalp punch biopsies and peripheral blood samples.

This chain uses TRBV27 with TRBJ2-7; 7 positions match TRBD2. Sequenced input: NKG2D-low CD8+ T cells sorted from blood. This TCR came from a human donor with alopecia areata. Here the CDR3 DNA reads TGTGCCAGTTCTGGGGAGGGAAGGAGGTCCTACGAGCAGTACTTC. Residues: CASSGEGRRSYEQYF.